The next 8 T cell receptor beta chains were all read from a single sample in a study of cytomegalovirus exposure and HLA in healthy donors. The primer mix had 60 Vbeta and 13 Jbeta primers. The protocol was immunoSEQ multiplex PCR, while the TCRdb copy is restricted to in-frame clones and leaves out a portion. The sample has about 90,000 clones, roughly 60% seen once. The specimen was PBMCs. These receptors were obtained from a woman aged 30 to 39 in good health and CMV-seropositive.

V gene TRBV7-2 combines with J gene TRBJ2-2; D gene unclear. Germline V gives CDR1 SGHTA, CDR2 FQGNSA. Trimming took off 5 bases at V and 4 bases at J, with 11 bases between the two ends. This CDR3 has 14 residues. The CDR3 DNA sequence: TGTGCCAGCAGCCCCAACTACGGCACCGGGGAGCTGTTTTTT. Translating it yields CASSPNYGTGELFF.

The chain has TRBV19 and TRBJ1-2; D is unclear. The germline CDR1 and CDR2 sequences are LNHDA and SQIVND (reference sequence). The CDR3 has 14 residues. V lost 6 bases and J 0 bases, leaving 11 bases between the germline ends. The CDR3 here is CASRVEYPNYGYTF. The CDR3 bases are TGTGCCAGTAGAGTTGAGTACCCTAACTATGGCTACACCTTC.

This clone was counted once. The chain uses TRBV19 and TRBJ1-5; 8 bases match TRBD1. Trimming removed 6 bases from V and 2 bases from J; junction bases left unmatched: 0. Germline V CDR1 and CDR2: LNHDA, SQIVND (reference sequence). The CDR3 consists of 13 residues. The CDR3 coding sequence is TGTGCCAGTAGGGGACAGGGCAATCAGCCCCAGCATTTT. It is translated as CASRGQGNQPQHF.

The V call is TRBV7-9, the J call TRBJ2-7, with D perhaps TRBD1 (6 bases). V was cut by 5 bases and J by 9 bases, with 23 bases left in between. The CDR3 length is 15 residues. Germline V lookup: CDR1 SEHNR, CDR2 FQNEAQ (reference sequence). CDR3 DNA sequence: TGTGCCAGCAGCGCCCAGAGCAGGGGATTAACGGGGCAGTACTTC. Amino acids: CASSAQSRGLTGQYF.

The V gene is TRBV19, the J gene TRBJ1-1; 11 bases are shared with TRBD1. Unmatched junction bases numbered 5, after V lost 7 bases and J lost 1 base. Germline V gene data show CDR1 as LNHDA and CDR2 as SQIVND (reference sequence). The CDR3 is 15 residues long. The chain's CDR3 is CASKTGTGGNTEAFF. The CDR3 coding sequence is TGTGCCAGTAAGACCGGGACAGGGGGGAACACTGAAGCTTTCTTT.

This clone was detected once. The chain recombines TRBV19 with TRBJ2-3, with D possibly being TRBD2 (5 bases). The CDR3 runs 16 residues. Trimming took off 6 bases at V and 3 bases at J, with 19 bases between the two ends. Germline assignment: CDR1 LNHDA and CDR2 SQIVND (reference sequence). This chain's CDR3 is CASRKQGQWTTDTQYF. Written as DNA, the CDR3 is TGTGCCAGTAGAAAACAAGGTCAGTGGACTACAGATACGCAGTATTTT. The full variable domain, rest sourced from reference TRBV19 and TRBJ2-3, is DGGITQSPKYLFRKEGQNVTLSCEQNLNHDAMYWYRQDPGQGLRLIYYSQIVNDFQKGDIAEGYSVSREKKESFPLTVTSAQKNPTAFYLCASRKQGQWTTDTQYFGPGTRLTVL.

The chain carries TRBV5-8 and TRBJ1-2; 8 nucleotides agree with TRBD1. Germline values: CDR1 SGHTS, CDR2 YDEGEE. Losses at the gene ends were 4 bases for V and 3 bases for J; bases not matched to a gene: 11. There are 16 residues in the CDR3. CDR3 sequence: CASSQNDRGPYYGYTF. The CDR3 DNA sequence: TGTGCCAGCAGCCAAAACGACAGGGGCCCTTACTATGGCTACACCTTC. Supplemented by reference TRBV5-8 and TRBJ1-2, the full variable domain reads EAGVTQSPTHLIKTRGQQATLRCSPISGHTSVYWYQQALGLGLQFLLWYDEGEERNRGNFPPRFSGRQFPNYSSELNVNALELEDSALYLCASSQNDRGPYYGYTFGSGTRLTVV.

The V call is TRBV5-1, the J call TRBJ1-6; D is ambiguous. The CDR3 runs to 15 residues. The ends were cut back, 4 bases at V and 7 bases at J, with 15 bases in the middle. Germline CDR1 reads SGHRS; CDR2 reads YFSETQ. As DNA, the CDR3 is TGCGCCAGCAGCCTTGGACTCGGTGGGAATTCACCCCTCCACTTT. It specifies CASSLGLGGNSPLHF.